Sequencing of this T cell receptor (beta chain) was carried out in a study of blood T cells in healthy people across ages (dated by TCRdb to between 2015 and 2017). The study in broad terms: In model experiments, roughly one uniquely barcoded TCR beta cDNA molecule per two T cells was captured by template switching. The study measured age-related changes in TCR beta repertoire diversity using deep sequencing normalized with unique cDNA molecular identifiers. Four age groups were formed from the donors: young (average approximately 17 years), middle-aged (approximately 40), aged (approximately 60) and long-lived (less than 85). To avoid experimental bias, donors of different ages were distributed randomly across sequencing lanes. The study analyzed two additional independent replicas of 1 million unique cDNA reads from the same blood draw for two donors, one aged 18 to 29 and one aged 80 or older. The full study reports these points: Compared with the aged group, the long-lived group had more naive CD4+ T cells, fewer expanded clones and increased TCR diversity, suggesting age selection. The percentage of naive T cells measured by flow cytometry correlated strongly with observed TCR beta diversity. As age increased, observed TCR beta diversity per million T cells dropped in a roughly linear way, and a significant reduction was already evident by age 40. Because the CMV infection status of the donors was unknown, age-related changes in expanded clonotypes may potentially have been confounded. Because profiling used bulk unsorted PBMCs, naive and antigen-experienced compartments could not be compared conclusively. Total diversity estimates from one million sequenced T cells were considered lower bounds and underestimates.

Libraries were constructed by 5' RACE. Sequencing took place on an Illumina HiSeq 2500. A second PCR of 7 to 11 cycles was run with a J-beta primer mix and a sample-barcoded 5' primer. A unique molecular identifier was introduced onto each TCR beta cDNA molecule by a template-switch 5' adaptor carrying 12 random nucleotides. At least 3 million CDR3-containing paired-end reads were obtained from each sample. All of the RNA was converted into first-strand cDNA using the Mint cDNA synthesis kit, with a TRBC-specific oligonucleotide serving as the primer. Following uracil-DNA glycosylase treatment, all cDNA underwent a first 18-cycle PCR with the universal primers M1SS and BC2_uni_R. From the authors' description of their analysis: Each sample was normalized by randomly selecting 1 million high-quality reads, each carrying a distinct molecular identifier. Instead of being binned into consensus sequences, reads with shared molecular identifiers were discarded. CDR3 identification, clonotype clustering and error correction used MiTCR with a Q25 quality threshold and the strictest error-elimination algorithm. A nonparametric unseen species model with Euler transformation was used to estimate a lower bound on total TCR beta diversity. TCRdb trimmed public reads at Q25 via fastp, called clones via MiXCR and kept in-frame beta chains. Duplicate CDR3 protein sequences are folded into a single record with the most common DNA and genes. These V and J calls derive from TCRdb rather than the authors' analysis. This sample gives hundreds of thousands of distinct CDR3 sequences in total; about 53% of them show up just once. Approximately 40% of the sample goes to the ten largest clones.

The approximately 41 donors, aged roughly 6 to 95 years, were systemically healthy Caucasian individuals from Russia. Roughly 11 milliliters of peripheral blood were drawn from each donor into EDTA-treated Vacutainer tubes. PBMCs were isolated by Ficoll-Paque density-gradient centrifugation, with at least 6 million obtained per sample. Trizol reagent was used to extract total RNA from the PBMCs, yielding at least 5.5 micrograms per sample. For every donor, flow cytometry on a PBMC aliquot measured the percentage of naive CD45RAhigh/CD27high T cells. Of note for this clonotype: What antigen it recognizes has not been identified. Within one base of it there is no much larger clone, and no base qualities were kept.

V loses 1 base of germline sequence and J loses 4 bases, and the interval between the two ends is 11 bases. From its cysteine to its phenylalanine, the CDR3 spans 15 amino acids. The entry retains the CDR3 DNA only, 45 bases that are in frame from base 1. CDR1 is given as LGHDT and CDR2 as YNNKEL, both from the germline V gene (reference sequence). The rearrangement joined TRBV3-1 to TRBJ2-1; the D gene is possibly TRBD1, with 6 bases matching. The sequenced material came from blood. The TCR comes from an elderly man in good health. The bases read TGTGCCAGCAGCCAAGTCAGGGGACGGTACAATGAGCAGTTCTTC. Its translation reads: CASSQVRGRYNEQFF.